The 20 T cell receptor beta chains given below trace back to one sample, sequenced in a study of CD8 T cells in Susac syndrome. The RNA input was about 0.5 to 1 ug, and it was reverse transcribed with random hexamers. MiXCR, run by TCRdb on the immunoSEQ multiplex PCR reads, gives a single entry per CDR3 protein. This sample carries 150,000 or so distinct CDR3 sequences, 90% to 97% of them seen once, and the ten largest clones take around 0.12%. Sequencing was performed on CD4+ T cells from PBMCs. Receptors were obtained from a human donor with Susac syndrome.

The chain has TRBV27 and TRBJ1-1; 8 bases fit TRBD1. The junction had 14 bases not matched to a gene; V was cut back by 4 bases and J by 4 bases. This CDR3 spans 17 amino acids. Germline V lookup: CDR1 MNHEY, CDR2 SMNVEV (reference sequence). CDR3 coding DNA: TGTGCCAGCAGTTCCCGGACAGGGAGGGGCCAGGGCACTGAAGCTTTCTTT. Protein sequence: CASSSRTGRGQGTEAFF.

This chain joins TRBV20-1 and TRBJ2-1, with unresolved D. This CDR3 has 13 amino acids. Trimming removed 4 bases at V and 7 bases at J, with 14 bases between. Germline V gene lookup returns CDR1 DFQATT and CDR2 SNEGSKA (reference sequence). CDR3 residues: CSATLARPNEQFF. CDR3 nucleotide sequence: TGCAGTGCTACCCTCGCCCGGCCAAATGAGCAGTTCTTC.

This clonotype came up once. The chain joins TRBV5-4 to TRBJ1-1; 8 bases agree with TRBD1. The CDR3 runs to 13 residues. With 2 bases clipped from V and 6 bases from J, the junction kept 3 bases outside the gene matches. Per the germline V gene, CDR1 is SGHNT and CDR2 is YYREEE (reference sequence). The DNA of the CDR3 is TGTGCCAGCAGCTTCAGGGGGCTGGCTGAAGCTTTCTTT. Amino acid sequence: CASSFRGLAEAFF.

The rearrangement links TRBV2 to TRBJ2-5; D may match TRBD1 or TRBD2 (5 bases each). Trimming cost V 5 bases and J 5 bases, with 15 bases left between them. CDR1 SNHLY and CDR2 FYNNEI come from the germline V gene. This CDR3 is built from 14 residues. As DNA, the CDR3 is TGTGCCAGCAGTCCCGGGACGCTGGGGGAGACCCAGTACTTC. Its protein product is CASSPGTLGETQYF. Complete variable domain (other parts from reference TRBV2 and TRBJ2-5): EPEVTQTPSHQVTQMGQEVILRCVPISNHLYFYWYRQILGQKVEFLVSFYNNEISEKSEIFDDQFSVERPDGSNFTLKIRSTKLEDSAMYFCASSPGTLGETQYFGPGTRLLVL.

This chain uses TRBV6-1 with TRBJ1-2, with 7 bases fitting TRBD1. This CDR3 spans 20 amino acids. CDR1 is MNHNS and CDR2 is SASEGT in the germline V gene. The junction had 23 bases not matched to a gene; V was cut back by 5 bases and J by 2 bases. The CDR3 DNA is TGTGCCAGCAGTCCCTCCCCTTACGGGACAGTAGTCCCCGCGAACTATGGCTACACCTTC. Encoded protein: CASSPSPYGTVVPANYGYTF.

The chain employs TRBV29-1 and TRBJ2-1, with 7 bases identical to TRBD1. CDR1 is SQVTM, CDR2 ANQGSEA, per germline. This CDR3 contains 13 residues. J was trimmed by 7 bases and V by 5 bases; bases with no gene match: 8. The CDR3 is CSVTSTGLNEQFF. The CDR3 region has the DNA TGCAGCGTTACCTCGACAGGGTTGAATGAGCAGTTCTTC.

This chain joins TRBV6-5 and TRBJ2-2, with 7 bases aligning to TRBD1. Germline V gene data show CDR1 as MNHEY and CDR2 as SVGAGI. The CDR3 spans 14 residues. V lost 9 bases and J lost 5; bases outside the gene matches: 9. CDR3 loop: CASSRGPRTGELFF. The CDR3 coding sequence is TGTGCCAGTTCTAGGGGGCCGAGGACCGGGGAGCTGTTTTTT.

The rearrangement joins TRBV7-8 to TRBJ2-1, with D possibly TRBD1 on 6 matching bases. CDR1 and CDR2 (germline): SGHVS, FQNEAQ. V was shortened by 7 bases and J by 9 bases, with 19 bases between the two germline ends. This CDR3 has 14 residues. The CDR3 sequence is CASTLGQGTGEQFF. CDR3 bases: TGTGCCAGCACCTTGGGGCAGGGGACGGGTGAGCAGTTCTTC.

This clonotype was found once. This sequence joins TRBV3-1 and TRBJ1-5; D ambiguous. The CDR3 contains 13 residues. Germline-derived CDR1 and CDR2 are LGHDT and YNNKEL (reference sequence). V gave up 2 bases and J gave up 3 bases, with 5 bases separating them. The CDR3, as DNA: TGTGCCAGCAGCCAACTGACCAATCAGCCCCAGCATTTT. Its protein product is CASSQLTNQPQHF.

This clonotype was seen only once. The chain couples TRBV24-1 to TRBJ1-2; D gene ambiguous. The V gene lost 4 bases and the J gene lost 11 bases, with 16 bases spanning the gap. The CDR3 contains 13 residues. Germline lookup yields CDR1 KGHDR and CDR2 SFDVKD. DNA for the CDR3: TGTGCCACCAGTGACCCCATCGGTACTTGGTACACCTTC. The encoded protein is CATSDPIGTWYTF.

The chain uses TRBV19 and TRBJ2-6; tentative D call: TRBD1 (6 bases). The CDR3 covers 16 residues. CDR1 and CDR2 from the germline V gene are LNHDA and SQIVND (reference sequence). The V gene lost 11 bases and the J gene lost 0 bases, with 17 bases spanning the gap. The CDR3 coding sequence is TGTGCCTCCCGAAAGGACAGCCACTCTGGGGCCAACGTCCTGACTTTC. Protein product: CASRKDSHSGANVLTF.

The chain combines TRBV6-6 with TRBJ2-1, with D perhaps matching TRBD1 (5 bases). Germline V lookup: CDR1 MNHNY, CDR2 SVGAGI (reference sequence). Trimming shortened V by 7 bases and J by 2 bases, and 12 bases separated the two germline ends. The CDR3 covers 14 residues. CDR3 loop: CASTRQGAYNEQFF. The DNA of the CDR3 is TGTGCCAGCACCCGACAAGGGGCCTACAATGAGCAGTTCTTC.

This rearrangement joins TRBV12-3 or TRBV12-4 to TRBJ2-5; no definite D call. The CDR3 runs 12 residues. V lost 7 bases and J lost 2, with 8 bases in between. CDR3: CASTRNQETQYF. The CDR3 DNA reads as TGTGCCAGCACGCGGAATCAAGAGACCCAGTACTTC.

The chain combines TRBV3-1 with TRBJ2-3, with TRBD1 matching 7 bases. The CDR3 contains 16 residues. In germline, CDR1 is LGHDT, CDR2 YNNKEL (reference sequence). V lost 4 bases to trimming and J lost 6 bases; unmatched junction nucleotides: 13. Here the CDR3 reads CASSRDQTGSRDTQYF. In DNA, the CDR3 is TGTGCCAGCAGCCGGGACCAGACAGGGTCGAGGGATACGCAGTATTTT.

The rearrangement links TRBV30 to TRBJ1-3; D uncertain. The germline V gene encodes CDR1 GTSNPN and CDR2 SVGIG (reference sequence). CDR3 length: 15 residues. Deletions cut 2 bases from V and 0 bases from J, with 11 bases between. CDR3 sequence: CAWSRTVISGNTIYF. CDR3 in DNA: TGTGCCTGGAGTCGGACGGTCATCTCTGGAAACACCATATATTTT.

V usage is TRBV3-1 and J usage is TRBJ2-5; perhaps TRBD1 as D (5 bases). The CDR3 is 13 residues long. V shed 2 bases and J shed 3 bases, with 7 bases lying between them. Germline CDR1 and CDR2: LGHDT and YNNKEL (reference sequence). CDR3 coding DNA: TGTGCCAGCAGCCAACAGGGAAAAGAGACCCAGTACTTC. Translated, it gives CASSQQGKETQYF.

This chain uses TRBV9 with TRBJ2-3, with 10 nucleotides matching TRBD2. V shed 3 bases, J shed 3 bases, and the junction held 4 bases outside the gene matches. CDR1 is SGDLS, CDR2 YYNGEE, per germline. The CDR3 runs to 15 residues. The CDR3 nucleotides read TGTGCCAGCAGCGGAGGGACTAGCGTTACAGATACGCAGTATTTT. Its translation is CASSGGTSVTDTQYF.

CDR3 residues: CASSGLAGEDTQYF. The CDR3 DNA is TGTGCCAGCAGCGGACTAGCGGGAGAGGATACGCAGTATTTT. The V call is TRBV12-3 or TRBV12-4, the J call TRBJ2-3; 13 positions match TRBD2. Trimming took 6 bases from V and 6 from J; bases not matched to a gene: 3. The CDR3 has 14 residues.

The J gene is TRBJ2-1, the V gene TRBV28; no firm D call. This CDR3 is 12 amino acids long. The V gene's germline CDR1 is MDHEN and CDR2 SYDVKM. Trimming left V 2 bases short and J 12 bases short, with 11 bases between. The CDR3 DNA sequence: TGTGCCAGCAGTTTAATTCGCGCAGGGCAGTTCTTC. Its protein product is CASSLIRAGQFF. Variable domain in full (rest from reference TRBV28 and TRBJ2-1): DVKVTQSSRYLVKRTGEKVFLECVQDMDHENMFWYRQDPGLGLRLIYFSYDVKMKEKGDIPEGYSVSREKKERFSLILESASTNQTSMYLCASSLIRAGQFFGPGTRLTVL.

J is TRBJ2-3 and V is TRBV6-6; TRBD1 matches 9 bases. The CDR3 runs 15 residues. Per the germline V gene, CDR1 is MNHNY and CDR2 is SVGAGI (reference sequence). The trim removed 6 bases at V and 3 bases at J, leaving 7 bases unmatched. CDR3 region: CASRSGTGRTDTQYF. CDR3 coding DNA: TGTGCCAGCAGGTCCGGGACAGGGCGGACAGATACGCAGTATTTT.